This T cell receptor (beta chain) was captured by sequencing in a study of blood T cell repertoires in COVID-19. Looking at the study overall: Collection of acute and convalescent COVID-19 samples took place in the United States, Italy and Spain. T cells, B-cell-depleted T cells, or PBMCs provided the cDNA or gDNA that served as material.

In germline, CDR1 is MNHEY, CDR2 SVGEGT. The CDR3 has 17 residues. J lost 6 bases, V lost 2 bases, and 15 bases had no gene match. As processed by the authors: Reference gene primer amplification gave estimated nucleated cell counts. Clones were read by immunoSEQ multiplex PCR, and TCRdb kept only the in-frame ones, dropping some. That table furnishes V, J and clone size, whereas the DNA furnished D and trimming. The table records some 100,000 clones, about 90% of them present only once. The V gene is TRBV6-2 or TRBV6-3, the J gene TRBJ1-1; 7 nucleotides agree with TRBD1. Specimen: peripheral blood. This sequence originates from a human donor in a cohort sampled during active COVID-19. The DNA of the CDR3 is TGTGCCAGCAGTTACACAACAGGGGTTGGTAAGGACGCTGAAGCTTTCTTT. This encodes CASSYTTGVGKDAEAFF.